The 8 T cell receptor beta chains given below trace back to one sample, sequenced in a study of blood T cell repertoires in COVID-19. Method: immunoSEQ multiplex PCR; TCRdb's copy keeps in-frame clones and lacks some. Of 210,000 or so clones listed, over 75% are singletons. What was sequenced was PBMCs or T cells enriched from blood (not recorded which). The receptors shown here come from a woman in her 30s who had been exposed to COVID-19.

The chain is built from TRBV2 and TRBJ1-2, with 9 bases fitting TRBD1. Germline lookup yields CDR1 SNHLY and CDR2 FYNNEI. Trimming at V came to 4 bases and at J to 0 bases, leaving 6 bases not matched to a gene. This CDR3 has 16 amino acids. The CDR3 here is CASSVSQGASNYGYTF. CDR3 in DNA: TGTGCCAGCAGTGTCTCACAGGGGGCTTCTAACTATGGCTACACCTTC.

Remarks on this clone: Its ends do not fully match the called genes, so a read error is possible. As DNA, the CDR3 is TGTGCTAGCAGCCCTACAGGGGGCGGGGAGCAGTACTTC. Amino acid sequence: CASSPTGGGEQYF. The chain uses TRBV7-7 and TRBJ2-7, with 9 positions matching TRBD1. Looked up from germline, CDR1 is SSHAT and CDR2 is FNYEAQ (reference sequence). CDR3 length: 13 amino acids.

The J gene is TRBJ2-2, the V gene TRBV4-2, with 9 bases identical to TRBD1. Germline V gene data show CDR1 as LGHNA and CDR2 as YNFKEQ. The CDR3 spans 17 residues. The J segment lost 4 bases and the V segment lost 1 base, leaving 7 bases of the junction unmatched. CDR3 sequence reads: CASSQAGQGGGTGELFF. CDR3 bases: TGTGCCAGCAGCCAAGCGGGACAGGGCGGCGGCACCGGGGAGCTGTTTTTT.

This clone was observed once. The V call is TRBV7-8, the J call TRBJ2-7, with a weak D call TRBD2 (5 bases). This CDR3 has 16 residues. Deletions cut 6 bases from V and 4 bases from J, with 22 bases between. CDR1 is SGHVS, CDR2 FQNEAQ, per germline. CDR3 region: CASSPYGREGVYEQYF. As DNA, the CDR3 is TGTGCCAGCAGTCCTTATGGACGGGAAGGAGTGTACGAGCAGTACTTC.

The chain combines TRBV11-3 with TRBJ2-3; 8 nucleotides agree with TRBD2. CDR1 is SGHNT and CDR2 is YENEEA in the germline V gene. The CDR3 totals 16 residues. Trimming at V came to 4 bases and at J to 2 bases, leaving 8 bases not matched to a gene. The CDR3: CASSSGGGVNTDTQYF. As DNA, the CDR3 is TGTGCCAGCAGCTCCGGGGGGGGAGTCAACACAGATACGCAGTATTTT.

The V gene is TRBV6-5, the J gene TRBJ2-7; 9 nucleotides match TRBD1. V was clipped by 4 bases and J by 5 bases; unmatched bases: 6. Germline V gene data show CDR1 as MNHEY and CDR2 as SVGAGI. This CDR3 comprises 14 residues. CDR3 nucleotides: TGTGCCAGCAGTTCCTACGGGACAGGGAACGAGCAGTACTTC. Translated, it gives CASSSYGTGNEQYF.

V and J are TRBV5-1 and TRBJ2-3, with 13 bases fitting TRBD2. Per germline, CDR1 SGHRS and CDR2 YFSETQ. The CDR3 consists of 17 residues. The V gene end was trimmed by 3 bases and the J gene end by 1 base; junction bases not matched to a gene: 5. CDR3 sequence reads: CASSYGTSGVGTDTQYF. The CDR3, as DNA: TGCGCCAGCAGCTACGGGACTAGCGGGGTTGGCACAGATACGCAGTATTTT.

The CDR3 spells CSAHTGGGYTF. The CDR3 DNA reads TGCAGTGCACATACAGGGGGTGGCTACACCTTC. The chain carries TRBV20-1 and TRBJ1-2; TRBD1 aligns across 8 bases. The germline V gene has CDR1 DFQATT and CDR2 SNEGSKA (reference sequence). Trimming took 6 bases from V and 7 from J; bases not matched to a gene: 4. The CDR3 runs to 11 residues.